This T cell receptor (beta chain) emerged from a study of blood T cell repertoires in COVID-19. Study overall: Samples of COVID-19 (acute and convalescent) were obtained from the United States, Italy and Spain.

In the authors' workflow: From reference gene primer amplification, estimates of nucleated cell counts were derived. The data were produced by immunoSEQ multiplex PCR, yet TCRdb's version contains in-frame clones alone and is incomplete. V, J and clone size are those of that table, while D and trimming were read from the DNA. The sample has about 270,000 clones, around nine tenths seen once. Donors were grouped by their self-reported clinical history. For recovered donors of Cohort 3, there were two negative PCRs, clearance, or symptom resolution. The germline gives CDR1 SEHNR, CDR2 FQNEAQ (reference sequence). Trimming cost V 6 bases and J 0 bases, with 15 bases left between them. The CDR3 extends over 16 amino acids.

Source material: PBMCs or T cells enriched from blood (not recorded which). The V call is TRBV7-9, the J call TRBJ1-3; D is uncertain. This TCR was sampled from a woman in her late teens or twenties who had recovered from COVID-19. The CDR3: CASRSGLLPSGNTIYF. In DNA, the CDR3 is TGTGCCAGCAGGTCAGGACTGCTACCCTCTGGAAACACCATATATTTT.